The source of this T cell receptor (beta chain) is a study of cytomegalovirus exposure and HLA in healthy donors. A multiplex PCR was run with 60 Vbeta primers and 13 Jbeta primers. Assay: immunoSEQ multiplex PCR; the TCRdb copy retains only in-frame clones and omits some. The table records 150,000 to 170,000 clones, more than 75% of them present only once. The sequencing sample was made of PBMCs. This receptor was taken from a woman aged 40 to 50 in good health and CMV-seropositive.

The DNA for the CDR3 is TGTGCCAGCAAACCGGGACTAGCAAGAGATACGCAGTATTTT. Translation: CASKPGLARDTQYF. The V call is TRBV6-5, the J call TRBJ2-3; TRBD2 matches at 9 bases. Germline lookup yields CDR1 MNHEY and CDR2 SVGAGI. CDR3 length equals 14 residues. The junction had 7 bases not matched to a gene; V was cut back by 7 bases and J by 5 bases.